These 30 T cell receptor beta chains were all obtained from the same sample, sequenced in a study of blood T cell repertoires in COVID-19. Generated by immunoSEQ multiplex PCR, the TCRdb table keeps only in-frame clones and is missing some. The sample includes some 250,000 clones, roughly 80% of them seen just once. Material: peripheral blood. Receptors originate from a woman of 80 years or more with acute or convalescent COVID-19.

The genes are TRBV3-1 (or the pseudogene TRBV3-2) and TRBJ1-5; 10 bases are shared with TRBD1. With V trimmed by 6 bases and J by 5 bases, 7 bases remained unmatched. The germline gives CDR1 LGHDT, CDR2 YNNKEL (reference sequence). The CDR3 consists of 15 residues. In DNA, the CDR3 is TGTGCCAGCAGTCTTACCGGGACAGGGGATCAGCCCCAGCATTTT. This translates into CASSLTGTGDQPQHF.

The rearrangement uses TRBV5-1 and TRBJ2-5; 15 bases match TRBD2. This CDR3 contains 18 residues. The germline gives CDR1 SGHRS, CDR2 YFSETQ. Germline trimming cut 4 bases from V and 5 bases from J; bases unmatched to any gene: 12. CDR3 sequence reads: CASSLGLAGGPERETQYF. The CDR3 DNA reads TGCGCCAGCAGCCTTGGACTAGCGGGGGGGCCGGAAAGGGAGACCCAGTACTTC.

This rearrangement joins TRBV3-1 (or the pseudogene TRBV3-2) to TRBJ1-5; the D gene is possibly TRBD1 (5 bases). The CDR3 covers 15 residues. Per the germline V gene, CDR1 is LGHDT and CDR2 is YNNKEL (reference sequence). Trimming removed 2 bases at V and 2 bases at J, with 10 bases between. CDR3 DNA: TGTGCCAGCAGCCAATTTTGGGGGGGCAATCAGCCCCAGCATTTT. It codes for CASSQFWGGNQPQHF.

The chain links TRBV6-5 to TRBJ2-7, with TRBD1 matching over 9 bases. V shed 5 bases, J shed 5 bases, and the junction held 10 bases outside the gene matches. The CDR3 runs to 15 residues. Germline CDR1 reads MNHEY; CDR2 reads SVGAGI. DNA of the CDR3: TGTGCCAGCAGTCCCAATCCGGGACAGGGTCACGAGCAGTACTTC. This encodes CASSPNPGQGHEQYF.

To note about this clone: This specimen includes other DNA sequences encoding the same CDR3. The chain joins TRBV5-5 to TRBJ1-1; unclear D gene. V was clipped by 0 bases and J by 0 bases, with 6 bases between them. In germline, CDR1 is SGHKS, CDR2 YYEKEE (reference sequence). This CDR3 is 14 amino acids long. CDR3 sequence: CASSLGGLNTEAFF. CDR3 sequence (DNA): TGTGCCAGCAGCTTGGGCGGATTGAACACTGAAGCTTTCTTT. The complete variable domain, with remaining parts taken from reference TRBV5-5 and TRBJ1-1, reads DAGVTQSPTHLIKTRGQQVTLRCSPISGHKSVSWYQQVLGQGPQFIFQYYEKEERGRGNFPDRFSARQFPNYSSELNVNALLLGDSALYLCASSLGGLNTEAFFGQGTRLTVV.

DNA of the CDR3: TGTGCCAGCAGCTTCGAGGTAGGCTCCTACGAGCAGTACTTC. Amino acids: CASSFEVGSYEQYF. The chain uses TRBV5-4 and TRBJ2-7, with D uncertain. Germline lookup yields CDR1 SGHNT and CDR2 YYREEE (reference sequence). The length of the CDR3 is 14 residues. Trimming left V 2 bases short and J 0 bases short, with 9 bases between.

The gene calls are TRBV28 and TRBJ1-4, with 9 bases identical to TRBD1. Germline V lookup: CDR1 MDHEN, CDR2 SYDVKM. Trimming at V came to 2 bases and at J to 7 bases, leaving 5 bases not matched to a gene. The CDR3 consists of 15 residues. The CDR3 reads CASSLPTGGGEKLFF. CDR3 nucleotides: TGTGCCAGCAGTTTACCAACAGGGGGCGGTGAAAAACTGTTTTTT.

This CDR3 reads CASRGANTQYF. DNA of the CDR3: TGTGCCAGTAGGGGGGCGAATACGCAGTATTTT. The chain employs TRBV19 and TRBJ2-3; D is perhaps TRBD1 (6 bases). Trimming left V 6 bases short and J 7 bases short, with 8 bases between. Germline CDR1 reads LNHDA; CDR2 reads SQIVND (reference sequence). This CDR3 comprises 11 residues.

V and J are TRBV5-6 and TRBJ2-7; D is perhaps TRBD1 (6 bases). Deletions cut 1 base from V and 6 bases from J, with 11 bases between. Germline lookup yields CDR1 SGHDT and CDR2 YYEEEE. The CDR3 length is 13 residues. In nucleotides, the CDR3 is TGTGCCAGCAGCTTGCCAGGGGCTCGCGAGCAGTACTTC. This sequence encodes CASSLPGAREQYF.

The rearrangement links TRBV7-9 to TRBJ2-1; 7 bases line up with TRBD2. The germline V gene has CDR1 SEHNR and CDR2 FQNEAQ (reference sequence). The CDR3 length is 15 residues. The V segment lost 4 bases and the J segment 4 bases; nucleotides outside the gene matches: 7. The CDR3 nucleotides are TGTGCCAGCAGCTCCGAAGCGGGATTGTACAATGAGCAGTTCTTC. Its protein is CASSSEAGLYNEQFF.

V usage is TRBV12-5 and J usage is TRBJ2-1; 12 nucleotides align to TRBD2. The CDR3 is made up of 16 amino acids. Germline CDR1 is LGHNT and CDR2 is FRNRAP. V gave up 0 bases and J gave up 7 bases; unmatched junction bases: 4. In nucleotides, the CDR3 is TGTGCTAGTGGTTTGGTACTAACTAGCGGGGGGAATGAGCAGTTCTTC. It is translated as CASGLVLTSGGNEQFF.

The rearrangement uses TRBV5-1 and TRBJ2-3; D might be TRBD1 (5 bases). Germline assignment: CDR1 SGHRS and CDR2 YFSETQ. The V gene lost 2 bases and the J gene lost 2 bases, with 9 bases spanning the gap. The CDR3 covers 14 residues. The CDR3 nucleotides are TGCGCCAGCAGCTTAGGGGAAAACACAGATACGCAGTATTTT. Its protein product is CASSLGENTDTQYF.

The chain links TRBV19 to TRBJ1-3; weak D call: TRBD1 (5 bases). Germline-derived CDR1 and CDR2 are LNHDA and SQIVND (reference sequence). There are 15 residues in the CDR3. Trimming pared 5 bases from V and 2 bases from J, leaving 13 bases between. Here the CDR3 reads CASSDGQSTGNTIYF. The DNA of the CDR3 is TGTGCCAGTAGTGACGGACAATCTACTGGAAACACCATATATTTT.

The chain links TRBV5-1 to TRBJ1-2; D is possibly TRBD1 (6 bases). The CDR3 runs 14 residues. From germline, CDR1 is SGHRS and CDR2 YFSETQ. The germline V and J ends were trimmed by 0 bases and 7 bases, with 13 bases remaining between them. CDR3 DNA: TGCGCCAGCAGCTTGGAGTCAGGGGATACTGGCTACACCTTC. It is translated as CASSLESGDTGYTF.

This chain connects TRBV2 to TRBJ2-3; 11 bases are shared with TRBD2. The V gene end was trimmed by 7 bases and the J gene end by 7 bases; junction bases not matched to a gene: 16. The CDR3 contains 17 residues. The germline V gene encodes CDR1 SNHLY and CDR2 FYNNEI. As DNA, the CDR3 is TGTGCCAGCACACTAGCGGGGGCGGGGGGTACAAGACATACGCAGTATTTT. Protein product: CASTLAGAGGTRHTQYF.

This chain links TRBV7-6 with TRBJ2-2; 7 nucleotides match TRBD2. Germline CDR1 and CDR2: SGHVS and FNYEAQ. The length of the CDR3 is 16 residues. V lost 6 bases and J lost 7; bases outside the gene matches: 14. DNA of the CDR3: TGTGCCAGCAGGAGTACAGGCGGGAGCCATATCGGGGAGCTGTTTTTT. This gives the protein CASRSTGGSHIGELFF. Based on the CDR3 plus reference TRBV7-6 and TRBJ2-2, the full variable domain is GAGVSQSPRYKVTKRGQDVALRCDPISGHVSLYWYRQALGQGPEFLTYFNYEAQQDKSGLPNDRFSAERPEGSISTLTIQRTEQRDSAMYRCASRSTGGSHIGELFFGEGSRLTVL.

This clone is a singleton in its sample. The V and J genes are TRBV28 and TRBJ2-3; TRBD2 matches 7 bases. Germline V gene lookup returns CDR1 MDHEN and CDR2 SYDVKM. V lost 3 bases and J lost 0; bases outside the gene matches: 6. The CDR3 is 16 amino acids. The CDR3 nucleotides read TGTGCCAGCAGTTTGGGGGGGGGTACTAGCACAGATACGCAGTATTTT. It encodes CASSLGGGTSTDTQYF.

This sequence joins TRBV23-1 and TRBJ2-1, with 12 bases lining up with TRBD1. TRBV23-1 belongs to the ORF category, with a function that is uncertain. V trimming: 0 bases; J trimming: 7 bases; junction bases outside the gene matches: 10. The CDR3 length is 18 residues. CDR3 DNA sequence: TGCGCCAGCAGTCAATCTTGGGGACCGGGACAGGGGGCGAATGAGCAGTTCTTC. Encoded protein: CASSQSWGPGQGANEQFF.

The chain employs TRBV5-4 and TRBJ1-2; 8 bases line up with TRBD1. This CDR3 spans 12 amino acids. Germline V gene data show CDR1 as SGHNT and CDR2 as YYREEE (reference sequence). V lost 4 bases, J lost 7 bases, and 3 bases stayed unmatched. The CDR3 is CASSRTGLGYTF. DNA of the CDR3: TGTGCCAGCAGCCGGACAGGGCTTGGCTACACCTTC.

This clone has only one observation. This chain connects TRBV5-1 to TRBJ2-5, with TRBD2 matching over 15 bases. CDR1 and CDR2 from the germline V gene are SGHRS and YFSETQ. Losses at the gene ends were 4 bases for V and 1 base for J; bases not matched to a gene: 8. The CDR3 extends over 18 amino acids. In nucleotides, the CDR3 is TGCGCCAGCAGCGTGGGACTAGCGGGGGGCCGAACCCAAGAGACCCAGTACTTC. Residues: CASSVGLAGGRTQETQYF.

A single count supports this clone. V usage is TRBV12-3 or TRBV12-4 and J usage is TRBJ1-2; 7 bases are shared with TRBD1. The CDR3 extends over 13 amino acids. The V and J ends lost 7 bases and 8 bases, in that order; junction bases with no gene match: 10. The CDR3 region is CASNPGQGGGYTF. The CDR3 nucleotides read TGTGCCAGCAACCCAGGGCAGGGGGGAGGCTACACCTTC.

The V call is TRBV5-4, the J call TRBJ1-4, with D possibly matching TRBD1 (6 bases). The CDR3 is 13 residues long. Germline V lookup: CDR1 SGHNT, CDR2 YYREEE (reference sequence). The V end lost 2 bases, the J end lost 8 bases, and 10 bases lay between the germline ends. In DNA, the CDR3 is TGTGCCAGCAGCTTAACAAGGGGGGAAAAACTGTTTTTT. Its protein is CASSLTRGEKLFF.

J is TRBJ2-1 and V is TRBV19, with 8 bases matching TRBD2. CDR3 size: 15 residues. Germline CDR1 LNHDA, CDR2 SQIVND (reference sequence). V gave up 8 bases and J gave up 5 bases; unmatched junction bases: 11. The CDR3: CASGGGRERDNEQFF. The CDR3 region has the DNA TGTGCCAGTGGCGGGGGGCGGGAGAGAGACAATGAGCAGTTCTTC.

This chain uses TRBV11-3 with TRBJ2-2; 8 bases align to TRBD2. CDR3 length: 16 amino acids. J gave up 3 bases and V 0 bases, and 3 bases lay outside the gene matches. Per germline, CDR1 SGHNT and CDR2 YENEEA. For the CDR3, the DNA is TGTGCCAGCAGCTTAGAACTAGCGGAGTACACCGGGGAGCTGTTTTTT. Its protein is CASSLELAEYTGELFF.

V and J are TRBV14 and TRBJ1-4; D gene unclear. The CDR3 is made up of 15 amino acids. Germline-derived CDR1 and CDR2 are SGHDN and FVKESK. Trimming took 1 base from V and 0 from J, leaving 6 bases between them. The CDR3 nucleotides are TGTGCCAGCAGCCAAGTCGGGGCAACTAATGAAAAACTGTTTTTT. Residues: CASSQVGATNEKLFF.

The chain recombines TRBV6-1 with TRBJ2-1; tentatively, D is TRBD1 (6 bases). The CDR3 is 15 residues long. Trimming removed 1 base at V and 6 bases at J, with 13 bases between. Germline V gene lookup returns CDR1 MNHNS and CDR2 SASEGT. CDR3 coding DNA: TGTGCCAGCAGTGAAGTCGACCAGGGGTTCAATGAGCAGTTCTTC. Residues: CASSEVDQGFNEQFF.

The rearrangement links TRBV2 to TRBJ1-5; 7 nucleotides line up with TRBD1. The CDR3 length is 15 residues. The germline CDR1 and CDR2 sequences are SNHLY and FYNNEI. The V and J ends lost 6 bases and 3 bases, in that order; junction bases with no gene match: 8. DNA for the CDR3: TGTGCCAGCAGAGCCGGGACAGTCGCCAATCAGCCCCAGCATTTT. Its translation: CASRAGTVANQPQHF.

This sequence joins TRBV9 and TRBJ1-2; 9 bases fit TRBD1. Trimming cost V 4 bases and J 5 bases; bases outside gene matches: 9. This CDR3 comprises 15 residues. Germline V lookup: CDR1 SGDLS, CDR2 YYNGEE. CDR3 bases: TGTGCCAGCAGCACCCGTGGACAGGGGAATTATGGCTACACCTTC. It yields the protein CASSTRGQGNYGYTF.

V is TRBV5-6 and J is TRBJ1-1; possibly TRBD1 for D (5 bases). The CDR3 totals 14 residues. The V end lost 3 bases, the J end lost 3 bases, and 12 bases lay between the germline ends. The germline V gene encodes CDR1 SGHDT and CDR2 YYEEEE. CDR3 sequence: CASSWGRMDTEAFF. The CDR3 region has the DNA TGTGCCAGCAGCTGGGGCAGGATGGACACTGAAGCTTTCTTT.

CDR3 DNA sequence: TGTGCCAGCAGCCAAGAGGTGACAGGCGCCTTGGGCTACACCTTC. Translated: CASSQEVTGALGYTF. J is TRBJ1-2 and V is TRBV3-1 (or the pseudogene TRBV3-2), with a weak D call TRBD1 (6 bases). The germline V gene encodes CDR1 LGHDT and CDR2 YNNKEL (reference sequence). The V gene lost 0 bases and the J gene lost 8 bases, with 16 bases spanning the gap. The CDR3 has 15 residues.